This T cell receptor (beta chain) derives from a study of OX40 agonist ivuxolimab in advanced cancers. This CDR3 contains 14 residues. Germline V lookup: CDR1 SGHRS, CDR2 YFSETQ. V gave up 4 bases and J gave up 1 base; unmatched junction bases: 3. Clones were sequenced by immunoSEQ multiplex PCR, and TCRdb holds only the in-frame ones, with some missing. The data show approximately 50,000 clones, with approximately 83% seen just once and approximately 13% held by the top ten. Sequenced here: CD4+ or CD8+ T cells sorted from blood, sampled in a trial of the OX40 agonist ivuxolimab. This clonotype originated in an adult with an advanced solid tumor such as melanoma, head and neck, liver or kidney cancer. V gene TRBV5-1 combines with J gene TRBJ1-1; TRBD1 matches 8 bases. CDR3 DNA: TGCGCCAGCAGCCCGGGACAGGAGAACACTGAAGCTTTCTTT. Translation gives CASSPGQENTEAFF.